This TCR beta chain stems from a study of blood T cell repertoires in COVID-19. At the level of the study: Sites across the United States, Italy and Spain contributed samples from acute and convalescent COVID-19. T cells, B-cell-depleted T cells, or PBMCs supplied cDNA or gDNA.

In the authors' workflow: The authors estimated nucleated cell counts from reference gene primer amplification. Assay used: immunoSEQ multiplex PCR; TCRdb lists only in-frame clones, some missing. V and J calls and clone size come straight from that table; D and trimming were deduced from the DNA. The sample shows around 400,000 clones, about 89% of them seen only once. The germline gives CDR1 SGHRS, CDR2 YFSETQ. The germline V and J ends were trimmed by 0 bases and 11 bases, with 12 bases remaining between them. There are 12 residues in the CDR3. This receptor was obtained from a man aged 40-49 years with acute or convalescent COVID-19. The chain combines TRBV5-1 with TRBJ2-7, with D perhaps TRBD2 (6 bases). Sequences were obtained from peripheral blood. The CDR3 coding sequence is TGCGCCAGCAGCTTGGCCGGGAGTGGTGAGTACTTC. Amino acid sequence: CASSLAGSGEYF.